This paragraph reports one T cell receptor beta chain. Its specificity is not known. The data were taken from a study of T cell responses to AZD1222 COVID-19 vaccine. Germline values: CDR1 MGHRA, CDR2 YSYEKL. The CDR3 is made up of 16 amino acids. Trimming left V 0 bases short and J 4 bases short, with 13 bases between. Study results and limitations: Only a handful of AZD1222 recipients tested seropositive at baseline.

Sequencing was performed with immunoSEQ multiplex PCR; in TCRdb, only in-frame clones are kept and a portion is missing. This table has about 99,000 clones, over 85% appearing once. This TCR was sampled from an adult in good health. The sample was peripheral blood, taken on day 0 of AZD1222 vaccination. This chain joins TRBV4-1 and TRBJ1-5; D gene uncertain. The CDR3 sequence: CASSQDAGVGNQPQHF. The CDR3 bases are TGCGCCAGCAGCCAAGATGCCGGGGTTGGTAATCAGCCCCAGCATTTT.